This T cell receptor beta chain was identified during a study of OX40 agonist ivuxolimab in advanced cancers. Trimming removed 7 bases from V and 4 bases from J, with 14 bases in between. From germline, CDR1 is SGHTA and CDR2 FQGNSA. This CDR3 has 15 residues. Using immunoSEQ multiplex PCR, the repertoire was profiled, and TCRdb retains in-frame clones only, with some absent. The sample includes about 88,000 clones, approximately 89% of them seen just once. This chain links TRBV7-2 with TRBJ2-6, with D perhaps TRBD2 (5 bases). The input for sequencing was CD4+ or CD8+ T cells sorted from blood, taken in a trial of the OX40 agonist ivuxolimab. This clonotype originated in an adult with an advanced solid tumor such as melanoma, head and neck, liver or kidney cancer. The DNA of the CDR3 is TGTGCCAGCATTTCCGGGGTGGTCGGGGCCAACGTCCTGACTTTC. It codes for CASISGVVGANVLTF.